Listed here is a single T cell receptor beta chain. What antigen it recognizes has not been identified. The sample holds no much larger clone one base away, and base qualities are not on file. This sample is drawn from a study of cytomegalovirus exposure and HLA in healthy donors (dated by TCRdb to between 2016 and 2019). A note on the overall study: According to a later analysis, the roughly 120 validation repertoires were produced on the same platform as the 680 or so repertoires of the first cohort. The study aimed to test whether signatures of past pathogen exposure could be identified by cataloging public T cell receptors. A separate validation cohort of over 95 different subjects was used in addition to the approximately 640-subject first cohort. The study combined high-throughput TCR immunosequencing, statistical association of individual TCRs with disease status, and machine learning to predict cytomegalovirus infection status.

The germline V and J ends show losses of 3 bases and 0 bases respectively, and no gene match explains 14 bases of the junction. CDR1 and CDR2 are read off the germline V gene (reference sequence) as LNHDA and SQIVND. The cysteine opens and the phenylalanine closes a CDR3 of 20 amino acids. Of all the DNA, just the CDR3 is kept, 60 bases in frame from base 1. The donors were included in the validation cohort of over a hundred subjects, a group kept apart from the approximately 700-subject first cohort. On the study overall, not on this receptor specifically: Of the cluster scores, 90% to 95% were above 0 in a later analysis, which found that TCRs clustered in the first cohort also tended to co-occur in the 120 or so validation repertoires. The study gave a list of over 150 TCR beta chains associated with cytomegalovirus. It was suggested by the authors that the approach could potentially be generalized to other disease states and immunological phenotypes. All 120 or so repertoires were used to score co-occurrence in the validation cohort in a later analysis, because that analysis had no HLA typing for the cohort. The classifier was reported to diagnose cytomegalovirus status with high specificity and sensitivity in both the original cohort and the validation cohort. Most TCR sequences were observed very rarely across donors, whereas some public TCRs were present in many individuals. Three of the identified cytomegalovirus-associated TCR beta chains were confirmed in vitro to be specific for cytomegalovirus antigens.

Preparation of the library involved the immunoSEQ multiplex PCR assay. The study's own analysis went as follows. A statistical classification framework was built for diagnosing cytomegalovirus status from the catalog of TCR beta chain sequences. In its TCRdb copy, this immuneACCESS table keeps in-frame sequences only and misses some clones. Where compared with another copy, unresolved V genes explain less than half of these, and the others have no known cause. The DNA was the basis for D and trimming; V, J and clone size are from that table. Across this sample there are 59,000 or so clones, with 89% seen only once. The top ten clonotypes cover 15% of the sample.

The material sequenced was PBMCs. This chain is built from TRBV19 and TRBJ1-4; 9 bases in the junction line up with TRBD1. This TCR derives from a woman between 18 and 29 years old in good health and CMV-seronegative. The sequenced DNA: TGTGCCAGTAGTATCCGGTTCGGACAGGGGCTCCTTGCAACTAATGAAAAACTGTTTTTT. It encodes CASSIRFGQGLLATNEKLFF.